Listed here are 21 T cell receptor beta chains from one sample, sequenced in a study of response to subunit inactivated influenza vaccine. TCRdb redid the calling of the RT-PCR reads with MiXCR, one entry per CDR3 protein. The repertoire holds about 500,000 distinct CDR3 sequences, 15% to 20% seen once, with less than 4% in the top ten. The specimen comprised CD4+ T cells sorted from PBMCs, sampled around 2 years after vaccination. The source of these receptors is a man aged 50 to 69 who received an inactivated influenza vaccine.

The chain links TRBV10-3 to TRBJ1-3, with a weak D call TRBD1 (5 bases). V was cut by 6 bases and J by 0 bases, with 12 bases left in between. The CDR3 covers 15 residues. The germline gives CDR1 ENHRY, CDR2 SYGVKD. CDR3 sequence: CAIRAGDTSGNTIYF. DNA for the CDR3: TGTGCCATCAGGGCGGGGGATACCTCTGGAAACACCATATATTTT.

This clonotype was detected only a few times. This chain's CDR3 is CSVDWGQGTGELFF. The DNA for the CDR3 is TGCAGCGTTGATTGGGGACAGGGGACCGGGGAGCTGTTTTTT. This chain connects TRBV29-1 to TRBJ2-2, with TRBD1 matching 10 bases. Germline V gives CDR1 SQVTM, CDR2 ANQGSEA. The CDR3 has 14 residues. Losses at the gene ends were 3 bases for V and 5 bases for J; bases not matched to a gene: 3.

This clonotype came up a few times. The V and J genes are TRBV7-2 and TRBJ2-3; TRBD2 matches 8 bases. This CDR3 region has 15 residues. Trimming at V came to 5 bases and at J to 7 bases, leaving 11 bases not matched to a gene. The germline gives CDR1 SGHTA, CDR2 FQGNSA. The CDR3 DNA reads as TGTGCCAGCAGCCCTACTAGCGGAACTACGAATACGCAGTATTTT. Protein product: CASSPTSGTTNTQYF.

This clonotype was found many times. The chain recombines TRBV6-5 with TRBJ2-3, with D hard to call. This CDR3 spans 14 amino acids. The ends were cut back, 0 bases at V and 2 bases at J, with 6 bases in the middle. CDR1 and CDR2 from the germline V gene are MNHEY and SVGAGI. This CDR3 is CASSYSLTTDTQYF. In nucleotides, the CDR3 is TGTGCCAGCAGTTACTCCTTGACCACAGATACGCAGTATTTT.

This clonotype has more than one count but fewer than ten. The genes are TRBV20-1 and TRBJ2-3; 8 bases line up with TRBD2. J lost 7 bases, V lost 5 bases, and 17 bases had no gene match. This CDR3 is built from 16 residues. Germline CDR1 is DFQATT and CDR2 is SNEGSKA (reference sequence). The CDR3, as DNA: TGCAGTGCTCCTACTCCCGGGACTAGGAGTGTAAATACGCAGTATTTT. It encodes CSAPTPGTRSVNTQYF.

This sequence joins TRBV3-1 and TRBJ1-1; no definite D call. The CDR3 contains 13 residues. The germline V gene encodes CDR1 LGHDT and CDR2 YNNKEL (reference sequence). V shed 4 bases and J shed 4 bases, with 10 bases lying between them. The CDR3: CASSPIGGTEAFF. The CDR3 nucleotides are TGTGCCAGCAGCCCAATTGGAGGCACTGAAGCTTTCTTT.

This clonotype was observed many times. The chain recombines TRBV2 with TRBJ2-3; D unresolved. Germline V gives CDR1 SNHLY, CDR2 FYNNEI. Trimming took 7 bases from V and 0 from J, leaving 11 bases between them. This CDR3 region has 14 residues. The chain's CDR3 is CASTDVTSTDTQYF. As DNA, the CDR3 is TGTGCCAGCACCGATGTAACTAGCACAGATACGCAGTATTTT.

J is TRBJ2-1 and V is TRBV7-8; no firm D call. Germline assignment: CDR1 SGHVS and CDR2 FQNEAQ. With 5 bases removed from V and 2 bases from J, the gap between germline ends came to 13 bases. CDR3 length: 15 amino acids. In DNA, the CDR3 is TGTGCCAGCAGCAGTATTAGAACGCCCTACAATGAGCAGTTCTTC. Its translation: CASSSIRTPYNEQFF.

CDR3 amino acids: CASSRDRGEPQHF. Written as DNA, the CDR3 is TGTGCCAGCAGCCGGGACAGGGGGGAGCCCCAGCATTTT. The gene calls are TRBV6-2 or TRBV6-3 and TRBJ1-5; 11 bases line up with TRBD1. Germline loops: CDR1 MNHEY, CDR2 SVGEGT. V was clipped by 6 bases and J by 8 bases; unmatched bases: 3. CDR3 length: 13 residues.

The chain carries TRBV29-1 and TRBJ1-2; TRBD1 might be the D (6 bases). This CDR3 has 12 residues. Germline V gene data show CDR1 as SQVTM and CDR2 as ANQGSEA. V lost 7 bases to trimming and J lost 2 bases, with 11 bases between them. The CDR3 DNA reads TGCAGCGCCCGGACAGTAAACTATGGCTACACCTTC. Its protein is CSARTVNYGYTF.

This clonotype has more than one count but fewer than ten. The V gene is TRBV7-8, the J gene TRBJ1-5, with TRBD1 identical over 7 bases. Germline V CDR1 and CDR2: SGHVS, FQNEAQ. This CDR3 comprises 16 residues. J gave up 4 bases and V 5 bases, and 11 bases lay outside the gene matches. The CDR3 DNA sequence: TGTGCCAGCAGCCCCGACAGGGCCAGAGGGAATCAGCCCCAGCATTTT. Protein: CASSPDRARGNQPQHF.

This sequence joins TRBV9 and TRBJ2-2, with D maybe TRBD2 (6 bases). Trimming stripped 2 bases from V and 1 base from J, with 9 bases between. Looked up from germline, CDR1 is SGDLS and CDR2 is YYNGEE. The CDR3 spans 15 residues. The CDR3 DNA reads TGTGCCAGCAGCGTTTACGGGGGGAACACCGGGGAGCTGTTTTTT. Amino acids: CASSVYGGNTGELFF. Filled out from reference TRBV9 and TRBJ2-2, the complete variable domain reads DSGVTQTPKHLITATGQRVTLRCSPRSGDLSVYWYQQSLDQGLQFLIQYYNGEERAKGNILERFSAQQFPDLHSELNLSSLELGDSALYFCASSVYGGNTGELFFGEGSRLTVL.

This clonotype has a single count. The chain's CDR3 is CASRPSGRDTGELFF. In DNA form, the CDR3 reads TGTGCCAGTAGACCTAGCGGGAGAGACACCGGGGAGCTGTTTTTT. V gene TRBV4-2 combines with J gene TRBJ2-2; 10 nucleotides align to TRBD2. This CDR3 region has 15 residues. The germline CDR1 and CDR2 sequences are LGHNA and YNFKEQ. V was pared by 9 bases and J by 3 bases, with 7 bases of the junction left unmatched.

V usage is TRBV15 and J usage is TRBJ2-3; D gene uncertain. The CDR3 covers 12 residues. Germline lookup yields CDR1 LNHNV and CDR2 YYDKDF (reference sequence). V shed 0 bases and J shed 11 bases, with 9 bases lying between them. In DNA, the CDR3 is TGTGCCACCAGCAGAGAGCGGAGACAGCAGTATTTT. As protein: CATSRERRQQYF.

This clonotype showed up just a few times. Here the CDR3 DNA reads TGTGCCAGCAGCCGGACTAGCGGAGGAGACGAGCAGTACTTC. Its translation: CASSRTSGGDEQYF. The chain combines TRBV3-1 with TRBJ2-7; 10 bases fit TRBD2. Germline V gene lookup returns CDR1 LGHDT and CDR2 YNNKEL (reference sequence). Trimming cost V 4 bases and J 5 bases; bases outside gene matches: 5. This CDR3 is built from 14 residues.

This clonotype showed up just a few times. The chain carries TRBV6-2 or TRBV6-3 and TRBJ2-2; D call uncertain. V gave up 0 bases and J gave up 0 bases, with 8 bases separating them. CDR3 size: 16 residues. CDR1 is MNHEY and CDR2 is SVGEGT in the germline V gene. CDR3 amino acids: CASSYSGRTNTGELFF. The CDR3 DNA is TGTGCCAGCAGTTACTCGGGTCGGACGAACACCGGGGAGCTGTTTTTT.

This clonotype was observed a few times. CDR3 in DNA: TGTGCCATCAGTGAGTCGATGGTAGACAGGGACTACAATGAGCAGTTCTTC. Translating gives CAISESMVDRDYNEQFF. The chain couples TRBV10-3 to TRBJ2-1; 7 bases fit TRBD1. J lost 3 bases, V lost 0 bases, and 8 bases had no gene match. Germline values: CDR1 ENHRY, CDR2 SYGVKD. This CDR3 contains 17 residues.

The CDR3 here is CASSSDGVAGVDEQFF. The CDR3 region has the DNA TGTGCCAGCAGCTCCGATGGGGTTGCCGGTGTCGATGAGCAGTTCTTC. This chain uses TRBV11-2 with TRBJ2-1; D call uncertain. The CDR3 loop spans 16 amino acids. Germline values: CDR1 SGHAT, CDR2 FQNNGV. Trimming took off 4 bases at V and 8 bases at J, with 21 bases between the two ends.

This clonotype has just a few counts. V usage is TRBV7-8 and J usage is TRBJ2-1; TRBD1 matches at 10 bases. The CDR3 loop spans 15 amino acids. CDR1 is SGHVS, CDR2 FQNEAQ, per germline. J lost 3 bases, V lost 6 bases, and 5 bases had no gene match. CDR3 nucleotide sequence: TGTGCCAGCAGAGGGACAGGGGTTTTCTACAATGAGCAGTTCTTC. Translated, it gives CASRGTGVFYNEQFF.

This chain links TRBV19 with TRBJ2-2; TRBD1 or TRBD2 may be the D gene (5 bases each). Germline CDR1 LNHDA, CDR2 SQIVND (reference sequence). This CDR3 is built from 17 residues. V dropped 3 bases and J dropped 4 bases, with 18 bases sitting between them. CDR3 in DNA: TGTGCCAGTAGTATCGTCGGGCAGGGACGTGGCACCGGGGAGCTGTTTTTT. This sequence encodes CASSIVGQGRGTGELFF.

This clonotype was seen a few times. The rearrangement joins TRBV6-6 to TRBJ1-6; 8 bases are a match to TRBD1. Germline V gene data show CDR1 as MNHNY and CDR2 as SVGAGI (reference sequence). The junction had 1 base not matched to a gene; V was cut back by 2 bases and J by 10 bases. CDR3 size: 13 residues. CDR3 in amino acids: CASSYDRGSPLHF. In nucleotides, the CDR3 is TGTGCCAGCAGTTACGACAGGGGCTCACCCCTCCACTTT.